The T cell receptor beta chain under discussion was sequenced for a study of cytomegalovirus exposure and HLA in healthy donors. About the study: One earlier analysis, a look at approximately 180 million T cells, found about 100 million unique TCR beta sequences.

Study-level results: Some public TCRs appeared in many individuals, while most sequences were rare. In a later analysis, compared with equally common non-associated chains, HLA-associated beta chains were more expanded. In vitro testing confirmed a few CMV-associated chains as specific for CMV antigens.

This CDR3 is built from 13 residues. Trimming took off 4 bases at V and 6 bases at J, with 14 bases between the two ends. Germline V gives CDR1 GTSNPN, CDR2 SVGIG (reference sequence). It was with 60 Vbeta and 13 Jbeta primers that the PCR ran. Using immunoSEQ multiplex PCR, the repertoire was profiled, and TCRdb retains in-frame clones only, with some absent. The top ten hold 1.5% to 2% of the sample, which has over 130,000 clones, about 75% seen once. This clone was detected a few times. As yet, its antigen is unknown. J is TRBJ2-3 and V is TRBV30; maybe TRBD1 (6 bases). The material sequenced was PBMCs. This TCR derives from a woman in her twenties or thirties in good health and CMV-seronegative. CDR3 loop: CAWNRESADTQYF. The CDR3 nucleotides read TGTGCCTGGAACAGGGAAAGTGCGGATACGCAGTATTTT. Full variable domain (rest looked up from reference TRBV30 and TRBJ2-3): SQTIHQWPATLVQPVGSPLSLECTVEGTSNPNLYWYRQAAGRGLQLLFYSVGIGQISSEVPQNLSASRPQDRQFILSSKKLLLSDSGFYLCAWNRESADTQYFGPGTRLTVL.